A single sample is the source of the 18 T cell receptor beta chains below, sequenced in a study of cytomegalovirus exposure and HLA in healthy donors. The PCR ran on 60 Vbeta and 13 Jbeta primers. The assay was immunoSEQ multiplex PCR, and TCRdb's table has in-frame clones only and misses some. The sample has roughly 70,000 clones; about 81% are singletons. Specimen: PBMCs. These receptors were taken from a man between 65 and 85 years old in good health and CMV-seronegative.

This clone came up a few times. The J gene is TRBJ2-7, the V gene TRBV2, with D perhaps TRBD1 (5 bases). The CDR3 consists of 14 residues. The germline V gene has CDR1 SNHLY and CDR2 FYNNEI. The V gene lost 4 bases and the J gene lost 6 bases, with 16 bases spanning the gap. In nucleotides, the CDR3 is TGTGCCAGCAGTGTAGAACAGGCCATCGTCGAGCAGTACTTC. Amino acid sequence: CASSVEQAIVEQYF.

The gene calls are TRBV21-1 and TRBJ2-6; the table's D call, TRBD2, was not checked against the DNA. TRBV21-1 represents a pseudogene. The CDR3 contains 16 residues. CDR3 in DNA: TGTGCCAGCAGGCCCTGGATGACTGGGGGGGCCAACGTCCTGACTTTC. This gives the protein CASRPWMTGGANVLTF.

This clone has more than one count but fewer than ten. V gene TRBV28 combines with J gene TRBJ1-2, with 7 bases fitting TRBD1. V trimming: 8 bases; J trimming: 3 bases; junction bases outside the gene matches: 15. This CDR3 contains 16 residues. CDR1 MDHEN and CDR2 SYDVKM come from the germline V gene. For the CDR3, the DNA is TGTGCCAGCCGAATACCCACAGGGGAAATTTACTATGGCTACACCTTC. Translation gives CASRIPTGEIYYGYTF.

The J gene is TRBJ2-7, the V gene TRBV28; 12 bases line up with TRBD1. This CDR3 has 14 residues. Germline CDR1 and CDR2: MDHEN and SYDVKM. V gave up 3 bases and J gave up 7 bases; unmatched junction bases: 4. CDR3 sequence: CASSLGQGAGEQYF. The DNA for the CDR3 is TGTGCCAGCAGTTTGGGACAGGGGGCTGGGGAGCAGTACTTC.

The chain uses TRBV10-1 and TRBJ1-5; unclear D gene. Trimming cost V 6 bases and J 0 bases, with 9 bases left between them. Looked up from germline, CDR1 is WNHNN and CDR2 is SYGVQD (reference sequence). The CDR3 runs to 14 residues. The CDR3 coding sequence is TGCGCCAGCAGATTGGCAGATAGCAATCAGCCCCAGCATTTT. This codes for CASRLADSNQPQHF.

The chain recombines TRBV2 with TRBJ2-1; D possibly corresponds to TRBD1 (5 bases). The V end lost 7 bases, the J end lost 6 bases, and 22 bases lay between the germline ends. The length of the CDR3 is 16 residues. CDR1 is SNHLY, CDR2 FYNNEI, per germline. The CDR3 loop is CASTDKSRALLNEQFF. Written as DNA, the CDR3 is TGTGCCAGCACCGATAAGAGCAGGGCCCTGCTCAATGAGCAGTTCTTC. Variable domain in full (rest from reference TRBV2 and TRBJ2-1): EPEVTQTPSHQVTQMGQEVILRCVPISNHLYFYWYRQILGQKVEFLVSFYNNEISEKSEIFDDQFSVERPDGSNFTLKIRSTKLEDSAMYFCASTDKSRALLNEQFFGPGTRLTVL.

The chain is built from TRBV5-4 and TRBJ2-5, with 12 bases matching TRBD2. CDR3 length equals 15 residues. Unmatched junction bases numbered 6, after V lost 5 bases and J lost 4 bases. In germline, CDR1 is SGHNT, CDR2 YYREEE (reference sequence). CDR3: CASRPLAGGTETQYF. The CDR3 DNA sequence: TGTGCCAGCAGACCCCTAGCGGGGGGGACAGAGACCCAGTACTTC.

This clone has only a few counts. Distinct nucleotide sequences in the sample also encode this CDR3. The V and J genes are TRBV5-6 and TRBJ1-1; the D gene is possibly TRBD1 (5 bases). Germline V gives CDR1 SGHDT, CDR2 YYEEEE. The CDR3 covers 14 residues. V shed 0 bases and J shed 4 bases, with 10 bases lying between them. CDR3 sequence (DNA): TGTGCCAGCAGCTTGGGCGGGGGGGGCACTGAAGCTTTCTTT. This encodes CASSLGGGGTEAFF.

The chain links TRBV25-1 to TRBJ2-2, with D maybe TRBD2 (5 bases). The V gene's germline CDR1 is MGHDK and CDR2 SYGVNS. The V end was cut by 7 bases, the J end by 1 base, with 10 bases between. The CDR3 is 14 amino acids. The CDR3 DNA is TGTGCCAGCAATGACGGGGTGAACACCGGGGAGCTGTTTTTT. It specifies CASNDGVNTGELFF.

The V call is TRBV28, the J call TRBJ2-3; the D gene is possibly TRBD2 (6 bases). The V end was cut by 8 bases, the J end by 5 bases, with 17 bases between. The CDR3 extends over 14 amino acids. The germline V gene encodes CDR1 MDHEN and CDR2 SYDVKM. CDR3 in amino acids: CASGAGLGGDTQYF. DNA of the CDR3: TGTGCCAGCGGGGCAGGGTTGGGGGGAGATACGCAGTATTTT.

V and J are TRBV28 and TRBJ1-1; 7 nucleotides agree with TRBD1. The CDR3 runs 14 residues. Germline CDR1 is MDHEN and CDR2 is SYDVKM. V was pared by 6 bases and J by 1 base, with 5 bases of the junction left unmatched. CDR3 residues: CASRRDRANTEAFF. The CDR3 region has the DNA TGTGCCAGCAGACGCGACAGGGCGAACACTGAAGCTTTCTTT. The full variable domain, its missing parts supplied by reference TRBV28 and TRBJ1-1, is DVKVTQSSRYLVKRTGEKVFLECVQDMDHENMFWYRQDPGLGLRLIYFSYDVKMKEKGDIPEGYSVSREKKERFSLILESASTNQTSMYLCASRRDRANTEAFFGQGTRLTVV.

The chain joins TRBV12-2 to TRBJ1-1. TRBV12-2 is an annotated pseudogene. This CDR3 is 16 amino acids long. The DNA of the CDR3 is TGTGCAAGTCGCTCCGTCCGACACCAAGCGGTAAATGAAGCTTTCTTT. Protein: CASRSVRHQAVNEAFF.

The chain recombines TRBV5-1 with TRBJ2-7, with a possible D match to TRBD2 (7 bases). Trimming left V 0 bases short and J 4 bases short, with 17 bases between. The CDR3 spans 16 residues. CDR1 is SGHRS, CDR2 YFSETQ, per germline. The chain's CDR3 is CASSLGPGGGGYEQYF. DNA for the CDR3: TGCGCCAGCAGCTTGGGGCCCGGGGGCGGGGGTTACGAGCAGTACTTC.

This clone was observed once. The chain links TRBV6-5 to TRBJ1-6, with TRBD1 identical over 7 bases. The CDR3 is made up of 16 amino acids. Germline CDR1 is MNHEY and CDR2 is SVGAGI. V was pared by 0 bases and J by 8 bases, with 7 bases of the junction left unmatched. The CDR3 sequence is CASSYSNGRGDSPLHF. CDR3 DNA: TGTGCCAGCAGTTACTCGAATGGCAGGGGGGATTCACCCCTCCACTTT.

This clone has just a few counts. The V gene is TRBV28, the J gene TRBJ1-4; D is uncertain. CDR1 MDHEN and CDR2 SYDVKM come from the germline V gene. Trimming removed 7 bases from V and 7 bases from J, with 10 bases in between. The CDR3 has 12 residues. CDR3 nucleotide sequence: TGTGCCAGCACGGGTTTCGGTGAAAAACTGTTTTTT. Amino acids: CASTGFGEKLFF. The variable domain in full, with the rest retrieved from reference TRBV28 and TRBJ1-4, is DVKVTQSSRYLVKRTGEKVFLECVQDMDHENMFWYRQDPGLGLRLIYFSYDVKMKEKGDIPEGYSVSREKKERFSLILESASTNQTSMYLCASTGFGEKLFFGSGTQLSVL.

CDR3 residues: CASSLAGERTDTQYF. Here the CDR3 DNA reads TGTGCCAGCAGTTTGGCGGGGGAAAGGACAGATACGCAGTATTTT. This chain links TRBV28 with TRBJ2-3, with TRBD2 identical over 7 bases. This CDR3 region has 15 residues. CDR1 and CDR2 from the germline V gene are MDHEN and SYDVKM. The junction had 6 bases not matched to a gene; V was cut back by 3 bases and J by 3 bases.

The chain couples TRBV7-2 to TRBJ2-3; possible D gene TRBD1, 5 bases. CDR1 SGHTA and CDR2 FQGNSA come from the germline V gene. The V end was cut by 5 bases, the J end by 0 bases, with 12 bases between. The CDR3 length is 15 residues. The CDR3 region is CASSEEAGSTDTQYF. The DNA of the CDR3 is TGTGCCAGCAGCGAAGAGGCAGGGAGCACAGATACGCAGTATTTT.

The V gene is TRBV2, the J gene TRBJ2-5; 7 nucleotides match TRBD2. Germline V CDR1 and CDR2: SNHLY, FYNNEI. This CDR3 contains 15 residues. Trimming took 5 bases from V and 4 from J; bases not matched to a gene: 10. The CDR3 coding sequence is TGTGCCAGCAGTTCGGGGGGAGGGCCGTTAGAGACCCAGTACTTC. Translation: CASSSGGGPLETQYF.